The sequence of this T cell receptor (beta chain) was determined in a study of post-analysis software for immune sequencing data (dated by TCRdb to 2014 to 2015). Background on the whole study: The recorded disease courses included relapsing-remitting, secondary progressive and progressive-relapsing multiple sclerosis, and some patients had no subtype annotation. The patient repertoires were set against 10 or so previously published healthy control repertoires from donors whose ages ranged from about 6 to 27 years. A subset of samples was prepared in parallel using single-end sample barcoding, then pooled and co-amplified after Illumina adapter ligation. Results the study describes overall, beyond this receptor: The multiple sclerosis patient group was slightly younger than the control group. Significantly lower normalized Chao1 diversity was found in multiple sclerosis patients than in controls, suggesting substantial peripheral T-cell clonal expansion. When samples were clustered directly using the F measure, samples prepared in the same batch co-clustered strongly, which prompted a batch-effect correction. Several TRBV segments, including TRBV5-6, TRBV5-1 and TRBV20-1, were significantly more frequent in patients than controls.

The CDR3, cysteine through phenylalanine, is 18 amino acids long. Solely the CDR3 DNA is kept, with 54 bases framed from the first base. The V end gives up 4 bases and the J end 1 base, leaving 11 bases in the junction not matched to a gene. Looking up the germline V gene (reference sequence) yields CDR1 DFQATT and CDR2 SNEGSKA. The library was produced with PCR. Sequencing relied on an Illumina HiSeq 2500. To reduce PCR and sequencing biases, unique molecular identifiers were built into the TCR beta cDNA libraries. Per 1 to 10 million input T cells, some 500,000 cDNA molecules were obtained, such that each molecule approximated one T cell. The patient libraries were prepared and sequenced using the same protocol as the earlier healthy control dataset. Within a given batch, samples were prepared together, multiplexed and sequenced on the same HiSeq lane. The original methods were these. Raw barcoded reads were processed with MIGEC, discarding single-read molecular identifier groups before consensus assembly and CDR3 extraction. VDJtools was used for post-analysis of the clonotype tables, with diversity normalized by down-sampling every dataset to the smallest sample size. Repertoire overlap clustering matched CDR3 amino acid but not nucleotide sequences to correct batch-related cross-sample contamination. TCRdb cleaned the public reads at Q25 with fastp, built clones with MiXCR and kept in-frame beta chains. Every CDR3 protein is listed once, alongside the most common genes and DNA of its rows. TCRdb, rather than the study authors, made the V and J calls. In this sample the table shows roughly 400,000 distinct CDR3 sequences, 35% to 45% of which occur a single time. The ten largest clones take up 7.6% of the sample.

Regarding this clonotype: What this receptor recognizes is not known. Base-call qualities are not available, and no considerably larger clone is one nucleotide away.

TCR beta repertoires were profiled from peripheral blood of roughly 13 young patients with multiple sclerosis to demonstrate the VDJtools post-analysis software. The multiple sclerosis patients were children and adolescents ranging in age from roughly 6 to 15 years. The source of this sequence is a girl between 2 and 10 years old with multiple sclerosis. The rearranged chain carries TRBV20-1 and TRBJ2-3; the junction holds 13 bases that match TRBD2. Sequenced material: blood. The DNA sequence is given as TGCAGTGCTACTAGGACTAGCGGGAGTTTGGTCGGCACAGATACGCAGTATTTT. Its protein reads: CSATRTSGSLVGTDTQYF.